The source of this TCR beta chain is a study of CD8+ T cells in alopecia areata. Treatment meaning: oral pan-JAK inhibitor, 5-10 mg twice daily. Investigators sorted PBMCs to obtain both CD4+ and CD8+ T cells. Sequencing used cDNA as its template, made by extracting RNA and reverse transcribing it. The assay was immunoSEQ multiplex PCR, and TCRdb's table has in-frame clones only and misses some. The table includes some 44,000 clones, roughly 92% detected once. Remarks on this clone: Its antigen remains unidentified.

V was cut by 3 bases and J by 0 bases, with 12 bases left in between. The V gene's germline CDR1 is SEHNR and CDR2 FQNEAQ (reference sequence). There are 15 residues in the CDR3. Study-wide results and limits: Clonality in lesional scalp, especially alopecia totalis/universalis, exceeded that of normal scalp.

The sequenced sample was CD8+ T cells sorted from blood, obtained at week 24, from a patient treated with tofacitinib. The clonotype comes from a human donor with alopecia areata. This rearrangement joins TRBV7-9 to TRBJ2-7; a weak D match, TRBD2 (5 bases). The CDR3 loop reads CASSLRDSSSYEQYF. CDR3 DNA: TGTGCCAGCAGCTTGAGGGATTCCAGCTCCTACGAGCAGTACTTC.